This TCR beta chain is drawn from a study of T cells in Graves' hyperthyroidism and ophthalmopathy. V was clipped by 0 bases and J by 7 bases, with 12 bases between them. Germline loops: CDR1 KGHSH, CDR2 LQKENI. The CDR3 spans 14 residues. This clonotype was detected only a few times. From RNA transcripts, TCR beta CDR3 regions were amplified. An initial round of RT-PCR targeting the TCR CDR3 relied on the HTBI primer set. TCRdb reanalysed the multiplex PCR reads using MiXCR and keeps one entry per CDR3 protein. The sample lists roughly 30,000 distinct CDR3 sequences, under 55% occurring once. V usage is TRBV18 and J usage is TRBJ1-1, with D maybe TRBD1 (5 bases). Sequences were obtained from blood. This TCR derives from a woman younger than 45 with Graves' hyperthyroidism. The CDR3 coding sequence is TGTGCCAGCTCACCACCCCCAGGGAGGGGTGAAGCTTTCTTT. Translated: CASSPPPGRGEAFF. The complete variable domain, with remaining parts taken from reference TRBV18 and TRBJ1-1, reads NAGVMQNPRHLVRRRGQEARLRCSPMKGHSHVYWYRQLPEEGLKFMVYLQKENIIDESGMPKERFSAEFPKEGPSILRIQQVVRGDSAAYFCASSPPPGRGEAFFGQGTRLTVV.